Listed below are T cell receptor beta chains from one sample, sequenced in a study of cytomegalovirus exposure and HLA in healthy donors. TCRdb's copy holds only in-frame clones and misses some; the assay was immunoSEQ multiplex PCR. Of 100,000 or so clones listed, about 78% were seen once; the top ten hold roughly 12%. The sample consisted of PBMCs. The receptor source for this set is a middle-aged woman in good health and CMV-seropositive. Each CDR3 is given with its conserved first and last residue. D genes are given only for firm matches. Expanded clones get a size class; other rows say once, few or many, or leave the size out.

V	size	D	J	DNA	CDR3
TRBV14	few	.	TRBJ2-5	TGTGCCAGCAGCCAAGCGGGGTACCCCCAAGAGACCCAGTACTTC	CASSQAGYPQETQYF
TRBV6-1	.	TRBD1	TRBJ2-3	TGTGCCAGCAGGCTGGGACAGGGAGGCACAGATACGCAGTATTTT	CASRLGQGGTDTQYF
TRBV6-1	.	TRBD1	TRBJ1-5	TGTGCCAGCAGTGATATACAGGGGAACTATCAGCCCCAGCATTTT	CASSDIQGNYQPQHF
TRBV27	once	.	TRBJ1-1	TGTGCCAGCAGTCCCCCGGGGACTGAAGCTTTCTTT	CASSPPGTEAFF
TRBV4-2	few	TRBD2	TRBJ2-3	TGTGCCAGCAGCCCTCTAACTAGCGGGGGGGCCAGAGATACGCAGTATTTT	CASSPLTSGGARDTQYF
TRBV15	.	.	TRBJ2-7	TGTGCCACCAGCAGAGGTGGCAGGGTAGGGGTCGAGCAGTACTTC	CATSRGGRVGVEQYF
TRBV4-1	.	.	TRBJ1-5	TGCGCCAGCAGCCAAGTGGGGAGTAATCAGCCCCAGCATTTT	CASSQVGSNQPQHF
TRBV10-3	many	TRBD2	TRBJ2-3	TGTGCCATCAGTGAGTCGCCTAGCGGATACACAGATACGCAGTATTTT	CAISESPSGYTDTQYF
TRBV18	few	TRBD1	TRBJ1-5	TGTGCCAGCTCACCGCGGACAGGGAGCGATCAGCCCCAGCATTTT	CASSPRTGSDQPQHF
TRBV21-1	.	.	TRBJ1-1	TGTGCCAGCAGCAGGCGGACAGGGAGTCTGAACACTGAAGCTTTCTTT	CASSRRTGSLNTEAFF
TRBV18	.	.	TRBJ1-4	TGTGCCAGCTCACTAACTACGGAAAAGGCAGCTAATGAAAAACTGTTTTTT	CASSLTTEKAANEKLFF
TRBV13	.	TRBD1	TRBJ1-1	TGTGCCAGCAGCTCCTGGACAGGTGAAGCTTTCTTT	CASSSWTGEAFF
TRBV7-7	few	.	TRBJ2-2	TGTGCTAGCAGCCGGACAACGATCAGCACCGGGGAGCTGTTTTTT	CASSRTTISTGELFF
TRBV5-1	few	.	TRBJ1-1	TGCGCCAGCAGCTGGGGGCAGAACACTGAAGCTTTCTTT	CASSWGQNTEAFF
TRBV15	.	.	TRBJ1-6	TGTGCCACCAGCAGACAGGGCCTTTATAATTCACCCCTCCACTTT	CATSRQGLYNSPLHF
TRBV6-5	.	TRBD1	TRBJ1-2	TGTGCCAGCAGTTACTCGAAGGCAGGGGGCTATGGCTACACCTTC	CASSYSKAGGYGYTF